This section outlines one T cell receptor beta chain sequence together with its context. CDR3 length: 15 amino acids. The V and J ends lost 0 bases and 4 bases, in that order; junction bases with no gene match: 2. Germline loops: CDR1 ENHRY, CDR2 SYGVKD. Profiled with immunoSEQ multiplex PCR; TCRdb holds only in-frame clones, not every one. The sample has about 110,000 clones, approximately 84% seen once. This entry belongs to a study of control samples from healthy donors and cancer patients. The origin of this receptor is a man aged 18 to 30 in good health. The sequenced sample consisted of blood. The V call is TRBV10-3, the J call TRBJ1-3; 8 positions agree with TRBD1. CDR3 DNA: TGTGCCATCAGTGAGTCCCGGACAGGGGGAAACACCATATATTTT. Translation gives CAISESRTGGNTIYF.